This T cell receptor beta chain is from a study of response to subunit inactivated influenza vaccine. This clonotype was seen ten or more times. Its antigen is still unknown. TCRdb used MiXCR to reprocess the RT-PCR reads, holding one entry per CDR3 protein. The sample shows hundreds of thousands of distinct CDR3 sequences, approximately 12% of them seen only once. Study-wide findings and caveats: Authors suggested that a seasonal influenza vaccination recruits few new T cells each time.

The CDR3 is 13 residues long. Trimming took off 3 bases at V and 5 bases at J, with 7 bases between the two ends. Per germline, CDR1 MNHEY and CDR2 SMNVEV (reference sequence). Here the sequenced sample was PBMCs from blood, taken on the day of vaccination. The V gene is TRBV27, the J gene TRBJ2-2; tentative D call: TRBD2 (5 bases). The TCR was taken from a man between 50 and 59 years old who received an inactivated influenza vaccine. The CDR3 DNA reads TGTGCCAGCAGTTTGCGGAGGACCGGGGAGCTGTTTTTT. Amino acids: CASSLRRTGELFF.